Below, 21 T cell receptor beta chains from the same sample are listed, as sequenced in a study of T cell repertoires in cytomegalovirus infection. TCRdb recomputed calls from the reads with MiXCR, one row per CDR3 protein. The table lists fewer than 650,000 distinct CDR3 sequences, almost 40% of them singletons. What these receptors recognize is not known. The input for sequencing was cultured PBMCs, taken from culture after CMV antigen stimulation. The source of these receptors is a human donor in good health (CMV status not recorded). Some clones in this sample may be carry-over from other donors' samples.

The chain recombines TRBV18 with TRBJ2-3; D unclear. The CDR3 sequence is 14 residues long. The V and J ends lost 2 bases and 5 bases respectively, with 11 bases between them. The germline gives CDR1 KGHSH, CDR2 LQKENI. CDR3 bases: TGTGCCAGCTCACCAGGGTCCCAGAGAGATACGCAGTATTTT. Translating gives CASSPGSQRDTQYF.

This clonotype was detected a few times. This chain links TRBV12-3 or TRBV12-4 with TRBJ2-5; no firm D call. Trimming removed 3 bases at V and 4 bases at J, with 9 bases between. CDR3 size: 13 residues. CDR3 DNA: TGTGCCAGCAGTTTTGGGTTTGTAGAGACCCAGTACTTC. It codes for CASSFGFVETQYF.

V is TRBV2 and J is TRBJ2-1, with 7 bases fitting TRBD1. CDR1 and CDR2 from the germline V gene are SNHLY and FYNNEI. This CDR3 contains 13 residues. J was trimmed by 15 bases and V by 11 bases; bases with no gene match: 19. CDR3 protein: CAFTWTGSPFGFF. CDR3 DNA: TGTGCCTTTACCTGGACAGGAAGTCCATTCGGGTTCTTC.

Only a few counts were recorded for this clonotype. The chain employs TRBV28 and TRBJ2-7; 8 nucleotides line up with TRBD1. V was pared by 4 bases and J by 2 bases, with 16 bases of the junction left unmatched. The CDR3 contains 18 residues. In germline, CDR1 is MDHEN, CDR2 SYDVKM. The CDR3 coding sequence is TGTGCCAGCAGTTGGACCCGACAGGGGCGAGAGGTTACCTACGAGCAGTACTTC. It is translated as CASSWTRQGREVTYEQYF.

The V call is TRBV2, the J call TRBJ2-3, with a weak D call TRBD2 (7 bases). CDR3 length: 15 amino acids. Germline V gives CDR1 SNHLY, CDR2 FYNNEI. The V gene lost 8 bases and the J gene lost 6 bases, with 21 bases spanning the gap. The CDR3 region is CASSLLAGAGDTQYF. CDR3 coding DNA: TGTGCCAGCTCCCTCCTCGCGGGGGCCGGGGATACGCAGTATTTT.

This clonotype was picked up a small number of times. This chain uses TRBV7-2 with TRBJ2-3; 11 positions agree with TRBD2. Per germline, CDR1 SGHTA and CDR2 FQGNSA. CDR3 length equals 18 residues. The junction had 10 bases not matched to a gene; V was cut back by 2 bases and J by 3 bases. Written as DNA, the CDR3 is TGTGCCAGCAGCTTAAGGGCACTAGCGGGGGCCAATACAGATACGCAGTATTTT. Amino acid sequence: CASSLRALAGANTDTQYF.

The chain recombines TRBV7-4 with TRBJ2-1; 12 positions agree with TRBD2. V gave up 5 bases and J gave up 7 bases; unmatched junction bases: 6. The CDR3 runs 15 residues. Per the germline V gene, CDR1 is SGHVT and CDR2 is SQSDAQ. In nucleotides, the CDR3 is TGTGCCAGCAGCCACCGACTAGCGGGAGTGAATGAGCAGTTCTTC. As protein: CASSHRLAGVNEQFF.

The chain combines TRBV5-4 with TRBJ2-7; a weak D match, TRBD1 (5 bases). Germline lookup yields CDR1 SGHNT and CDR2 YYREEE (reference sequence). The CDR3 extends over 14 amino acids. The V end lost 0 bases, the J end lost 2 bases, and 9 bases lay between the germline ends. The CDR3 region is CASSLAGPPYEQYF. In DNA form, the CDR3 reads TGTGCCAGCAGCTTGGCAGGGCCCCCCTACGAGCAGTACTTC.

The chain couples TRBV19 to TRBJ1-1, with 9 bases aligning to TRBD1. The CDR3 has 15 residues. Per the germline V gene, CDR1 is LNHDA and CDR2 is SQIVND (reference sequence). V lost 6 bases and J lost 3; bases outside the gene matches: 8. The CDR3 here is CASRRQGVGDTEAFF. The CDR3 coding sequence is TGTGCCAGTAGACGACAGGGGGTTGGGGACACTGAAGCTTTCTTT.

This chain uses TRBV6-2 or TRBV6-3 with TRBJ2-7; D call uncertain. The CDR3 runs to 14 residues. V was cut by 2 bases and J by 2 bases, with 10 bases left in between. In germline, CDR1 is MNHEY, CDR2 SVGEGT. The CDR3 DNA follows: TGTGCCAGCAGTTACGGGGTCTTCGCCTACGAGCAGTACTTC. This translates into CASSYGVFAYEQYF.

The rearrangement uses TRBV7-9 and TRBJ1-1; possible D gene TRBD1, 5 bases. Per germline, CDR1 SEHNR and CDR2 FQNEAQ (reference sequence). There are 13 residues in the CDR3. V lost 2 bases, J lost 7 bases, and 11 bases lay in between. The CDR3: CASSLMEGIEAFF. DNA for the CDR3: TGTGCCAGCAGCTTAATGGAGGGGATTGAAGCTTTCTTT.

This clonotype was recorded a few times. The chain recombines TRBV2 with TRBJ2-7; D is undetermined. V was shortened by 6 bases and J by 2 bases, with 11 bases between the two germline ends. Looked up from germline, CDR1 is SNHLY and CDR2 is FYNNEI. The CDR3 consists of 13 residues. CDR3 region: CASRGTDTYEQYF. For the CDR3, the DNA is TGTGCCAGCAGAGGAACAGACACCTACGAGCAGTACTTC.

The chain couples TRBV12-3 or TRBV12-4 to TRBJ2-2; possibly TRBD1 or TRBD2 for D (7 bases each). The CDR3 runs 12 residues. V shed 10 bases and J shed 7 bases, with 13 bases lying between them. The CDR3 protein is CATDREGGELFF. CDR3 nucleotide sequence: TGTGCCACCGACAGGGAGGGCGGGGAGCTGTTTTTT.

The CDR3 sequence is CATTGTDSYQETQYF. Written as DNA, the CDR3 is TGTGCCACCACGGGGACGGACTCGTACCAAGAGACCCAGTACTTC. The rearrangement uses TRBV6-1 and TRBJ2-5; perhaps D is TRBD1 or TRBD2 (5 bases each). Germline CDR1 is MNHNS and CDR2 is SASEGT. Trimming shortened V by 10 bases and J by 0 bases, and 18 bases separated the two germline ends. This CDR3 region has 15 residues.

This clonotype was detected only a few times. This CDR3 reads CSVSTSGANVLTF. The CDR3 DNA reads as TGCAGCGTTTCCACCTCTGGGGCCAACGTCCTGACTTTC. The chain has TRBV29-1 and TRBJ2-6; D is undetermined. CDR1 is SQVTM and CDR2 is ANQGSEA in the germline V gene. CDR3 length: 13 amino acids. Deletions cut 5 bases from V and 0 bases from J, with 5 bases between.

In DNA form, the CDR3 reads TGTGCCAGCAGCCCCCAGTTGGGAAGCACAGATACGCAGTATTTT. It yields the protein CASSPQLGSTDTQYF. The rearrangement uses TRBV11-1 and TRBJ2-3; D unclear. This CDR3 is built from 15 residues. Germline V gene sequence: CDR1 SGHAT, CDR2 FQDESV (reference sequence). Deletions cut 5 bases from V and 0 bases from J, with 12 bases between.

The gene calls are TRBV10-3 and TRBJ2-3; 10 bases align to TRBD1. The length of the CDR3 is 16 residues. The V and J ends lost 2 bases and 1 base, in that order; junction bases with no gene match: 3. Germline assignment: CDR1 ENHRY and CDR2 SYGVKD. CDR3 nucleotides: TGTGCCATCAGTGAGGGGACAGGGGCCCGCACAGATACGCAGTATTTT. Its translation: CAISEGTGARTDTQYF.

This clonotype showed up just a few times. V gene TRBV7-6 combines with J gene TRBJ2-3; tentative D call: TRBD1 (6 bases). This CDR3 comprises 16 residues. V lost 2 bases and J lost 5, with 17 bases in between. The germline V gene has CDR1 SGHVS and CDR2 FNYEAQ. This CDR3 is CASSLPGNRAGDTQYF. CDR3 in DNA: TGTGCCAGCAGCTTACCCGGGAACAGGGCGGGAGATACGCAGTATTTT. The variable domain in full, with the rest retrieved from reference TRBV7-6 and TRBJ2-3, is GAGVSQSPRYKVTKRGQDVALRCDPISGHVSLYWYRQALGQGPEFLTYFNYEAQQDKSGLPNDRFSAERPEGSISTLTIQRTEQRDSAMYRCASSLPGNRAGDTQYFGPGTRLTVL.

A few counts support this clonotype. This rearrangement joins TRBV7-2 to TRBJ2-3; 9 bases fit TRBD1. The CDR3 is 20 amino acids. Trimming cost V 4 bases and J 0 bases; bases outside gene matches: 17. Germline V gene data show CDR1 as SGHTA and CDR2 as FQGNSA. The DNA of the CDR3 is TGTGCCAGCAGCTACCCTAGGGACAGGGATGTTCATGCTAGCACAGATACGCAGTATTTT. This gives the protein CASSYPRDRDVHASTDTQYF.

This chain uses TRBV20-1 with TRBJ2-1, with TRBD2 matching over 7 bases. CDR3 size: 16 residues. Per the germline V gene, CDR1 is DFQATT and CDR2 is SNEGSKA (reference sequence). Trimming cost V 2 bases and J 4 bases; bases outside gene matches: 11. CDR3 sequence reads: CSARSSTSQQYNEQFF. The CDR3 nucleotides read TGCAGTGCTAGATCGTCGACTAGCCAGCAGTACAATGAGCAGTTCTTC.

A remark on this clonotype: An end of the junction does not agree with germline; a read error may underlie this. The rearrangement links TRBV7-9 to TRBJ2-1; 8 bases agree with TRBD2. CDR1 and CDR2 from the germline V gene are SEHNR and FQNEAQ (reference sequence). The CDR3 is made up of 18 amino acids. CDR3 residues: CASSLARGAGATYNQQFF. CDR3 in DNA: TGTGCCAGCAGCTTAGCGCGGGGAGCGGGAGCCACCTACAATCAGCAGTTCTTC.